This entry features one TCR beta chain sequence. Its target is not known. CDR3 size: 17 residues. Germline assignment: CDR1 SGHNT and CDR2 YYREEE (reference sequence). V shed 1 base and J 3 bases; nucleotides not matched to a gene: 7. The sample is drawn from a study of vaccination and CD4 T cells after COVID-19. About the study: Post-vaccine sample collection happened at a median of 72 days after dose two, ranging 14 to 241.

Sequencing of the DNA from cultured CD4+ T cells was carried out with the Oncomine TCR Beta short-read assay. In TCRdb, the PCR reads were re-called with MiXCR into one record per CDR3 protein. In the table there are tens of thousands of distinct CDR3 sequences, roughly 33% of which are singletons. The treatment: approximately 9-day PBMC culture with coronavirus spike peptide pools or control peptides (ViraFEST assay). The sequencing input was cultured CD4+ T cells from blood. This TCR was sampled from a human donor with COVID-19. The chain recombines TRBV5-4 with TRBJ2-5; 12 bases agree with TRBD2. As DNA, the CDR3 is TGTGCCAGCAGCTTGCCTGGAACTAGCGGGGGGAAAGAGACCCAGTACTTC. Translating it yields CASSLPGTSGGKETQYF.